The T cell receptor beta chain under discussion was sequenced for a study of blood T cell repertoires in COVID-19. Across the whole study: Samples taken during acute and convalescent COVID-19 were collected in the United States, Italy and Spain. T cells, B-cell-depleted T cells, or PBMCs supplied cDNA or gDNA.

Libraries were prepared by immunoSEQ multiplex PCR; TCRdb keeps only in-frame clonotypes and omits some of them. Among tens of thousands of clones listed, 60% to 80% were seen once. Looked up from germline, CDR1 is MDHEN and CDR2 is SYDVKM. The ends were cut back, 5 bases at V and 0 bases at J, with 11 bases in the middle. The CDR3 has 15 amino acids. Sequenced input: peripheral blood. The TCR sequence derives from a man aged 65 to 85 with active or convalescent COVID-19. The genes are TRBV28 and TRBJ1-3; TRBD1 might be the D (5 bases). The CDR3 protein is CASSAGGASGNTIYF. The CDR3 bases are TGTGCCAGCAGTGCGGGGGGAGCCTCTGGAAACACCATATATTTT. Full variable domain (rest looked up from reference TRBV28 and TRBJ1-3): DVKVTQSSRYLVKRTGEKVFLECVQDMDHENMFWYRQDPGLGLRLIYFSYDVKMKEKGDIPEGYSVSREKKERFSLILESASTNQTSMYLCASSAGGASGNTIYFGEGSWLTVV.